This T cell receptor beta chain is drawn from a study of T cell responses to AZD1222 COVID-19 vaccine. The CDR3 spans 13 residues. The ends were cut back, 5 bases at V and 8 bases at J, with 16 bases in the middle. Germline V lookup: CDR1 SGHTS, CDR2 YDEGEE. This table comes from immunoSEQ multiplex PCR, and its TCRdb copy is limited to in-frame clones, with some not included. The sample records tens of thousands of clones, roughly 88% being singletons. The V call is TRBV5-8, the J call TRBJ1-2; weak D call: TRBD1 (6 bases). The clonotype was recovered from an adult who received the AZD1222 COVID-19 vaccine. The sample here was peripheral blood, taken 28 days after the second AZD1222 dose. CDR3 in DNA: TGTGCCAGCAGTCCCGGGGGGGCAAACGGCTACACCTTC. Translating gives CASSPGGANGYTF.